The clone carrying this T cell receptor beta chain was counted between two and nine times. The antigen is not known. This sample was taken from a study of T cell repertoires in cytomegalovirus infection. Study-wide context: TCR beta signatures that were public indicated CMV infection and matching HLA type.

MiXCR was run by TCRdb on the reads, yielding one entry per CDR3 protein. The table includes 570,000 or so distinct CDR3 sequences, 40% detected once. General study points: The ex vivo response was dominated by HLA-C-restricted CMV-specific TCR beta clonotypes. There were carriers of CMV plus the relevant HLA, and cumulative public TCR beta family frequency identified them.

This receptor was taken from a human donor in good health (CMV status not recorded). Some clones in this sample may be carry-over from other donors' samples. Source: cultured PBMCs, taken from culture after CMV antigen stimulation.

CDR3 sequence reads: CASSLAGEGVTQYF. CDR3 DNA: TGTGCCAGCAGTTTAGCCGGGGAGGGGGTGACCCAGTACTTC. This sequence joins TRBV12-3 or TRBV12-4 and TRBJ2-5, with D perhaps matching TRBD2 (7 bases). V was clipped by 0 bases and J by 7 bases, with 12 bases between them. CDR3 length: 14 amino acids.